This T cell receptor (beta chain) was found in a study of shared clonotypes between healthy human individuals (dated by TCRdb to about 2020). Regarding the research as a whole: The cohort included three men and two women between 18 and 49 years of age. For each donor, three plates each were used for CD4 naive and CD4 memory, two plates were used for CD8 naive, and one plate was used for CD8 memory. The study deeply sequenced blood TCR repertoires of about five healthy adults to estimate repertoire size and the extent of clonotype sharing between individuals. Libraries were prepared and TCR repertoires were sequenced by different laboratories using diverse techniques, in order to increase sequencing depth and limit assay-specific biases. Leukapheresis yielded between about 0.9 and 10 billion PBMCs per donor. General study outcomes and caveats: Sampling was restricted to blood, and TCR repertoires in tissue are likely to differ from TCR repertoires in blood. Even with the large sequencing depth, rarefaction of the sorted-subset datasets indicated that sequencing was incomplete. Compared with non-shared clonotypes, the clonotypes found in all four sorted-subset donors had higher generation probabilities. Estimated clonotype richness was generally larger for naive than for memory subsets. Because the study included only a small number of donors, the genetic and exposure-history diversity represented was limited. Across four donors, approximately 4.6% of naive CD4, roughly 3.5% of naive CD8, about 2.3% of memory CD4, and approximately 0.42% of memory CD8 clonotypes were shared. Based on pairwise subsampling, the degree of clonotype sharing among donors was expected to be affected by sequencing depth.

TCR CDR3 regions were amplified from genomic DNA by multiplex PCR using the deep immunoSEQ assay. Extracted genomic DNA from each cell subset was spread evenly across all wells of several immunoSEQ 96-well plates, with each plate serving as a replicate. For sorted subsets, 200 to 250 ng of genomic DNA, equivalent to roughly 30,000 T cell genomes, went into each replicate PCR. Purified libraries were quantified with a Qubit 3.0 fluorometer, sized on a Bioanalyzer 2100, and re-quantified with the KAPA Library Quantification kit. Each immunoSEQ 96-well plate was sequenced on its own single-read 150-cycle Illumina NextSeq 550 flow cell. The authors' analysis ran thus. Because the immunoSEQ output held only junctional sequences and lacked quality scores, the filtering could not match the filtering applied to full-length reads. Sequences were annotated with PyIR, a Python wrapper for IgBLAST v1.9, and V/J genes and CDR3 were assigned using IMGT germline references. Reads were filtered out if the reads had weak V/J assignments (E-value above 1e-6), no CDR3, stop codons, out-of-frame junctions, or ambiguous translated residues. V3J clonotypes were defined as sequences sharing the same inferred V gene, J gene, and CDR3 amino acid sequence. To compute the percentage overlap between repertoires, the number of shared unique clonotypes was divided by the size of the smaller repertoire. RTK rarefaction, the Chao1 estimator, and Recon v2.1 estimates of unobserved clonotypes were used to assess repertoire richness. Generation probabilities were computed with OLGA for all TCRbeta clonotypes obtained by the gDNA method from several donors. Imported from immuneACCESS, the table was reduced by TCRdb to in-frame sequences with V and J called. These copies leave out some clones; in studies compared against another copy, an unresolved V gene accounts for under half, and the cause of the remainder is not known. D and trimming were read from the DNA, whereas the V and J calls and clone size are those reported in that table. This sample gives hundreds of thousands of clones in total; more than 70% of them show up just once. The top ten clones comprise roughly 2% of the sample.

CDR1 and CDR2 are read off the germline V gene as SGHRS and YFSETQ. The trim is 3 bases for V and 8 bases for J, with a gap of 11 bases between the germline ends. The CDR3 sequence holds 12 residues, the cysteine and phenylalanine included. Just the 36-base CDR3 DNA is kept, in frame starting at base 1. Donors were healthy HIV-negative adults with no recently reported acute infections or vaccinations. Only Caucasian adults living in Nashville, Tennessee, USA were represented among the donors. CD4+ T cells were enriched through magnetic negative selection, after which naive cells were positively selected on CD45RA and the remaining negative fraction served as the memory subset. Blood was collected by leukapheresis, and PBMCs were isolated by Ficoll-Histopaque density gradient centrifugation and then cryopreserved in liquid nitrogen vapor phase. Analytical flow cytometry was used to check the purity and quantity of every magnetically sorted T cell population. Each sorted fraction had its genomic DNA isolated and then quantified by UV absorbance on a Nanodrop 2000c.

About this clone: No cognate antigen has been identified for it. No base quality values were provided; no much bigger clone lies one nucleotide off.

The V and J genes are TRBV5-1 and TRBJ1-2; a tentative D call is TRBD1 (5 bases match). The source of this sequence is a woman between 25 and 40 years old in good health. Sequencing input: memory CD4+ T cells sorted from blood. Read against the paper, the sample's cell subset or site label means: CD45RA-negative fraction. This receptor carries the CDR3 CASSSGQSGYTF. The DNA reads as follows: TGCGCCAGCAGCTCCGGACAAAGCGGCTACACCTTC.